These 17 T cell receptor beta chains were all obtained from the same sample, sequenced in a study of T-cell reconstitution after alpha-beta-depleted transplantation in children. Preparation of the TCRbeta library used unique molecular identifiers. TCRdb processed the PCR reads anew with MiXCR; each CDR3 protein has one entry. The sample includes about 980,000 distinct CDR3 sequences, 25% to 35% of them seen just once. This specimen consisted of PBMCs, mostly from graft donor cells, obtained 360 days after TCRalphabeta/CD19-depleted stem cell transplant. Receptor source: a boy less than two years old who had a stem cell transplant for SCID, so the T cells may come from the graft donor.

This sequence joins TRBV29-1 and TRBJ1-3; 7 bases are shared with TRBD1. J lost 6 bases, V lost 7 bases, and 12 bases had no gene match. There are 14 residues in the CDR3. Germline CDR1 SQVTM, CDR2 ANQGSEA. DNA for the CDR3: TGCAGCGCCAGCCCCGGGGGACAGACAAACACCATATATTTT. Translated: CSASPGGQTNTIYF. The variable domain in full, completed from reference TRBV29-1 and TRBJ1-3, reads SAVISQKPSRDICQRGTSLTIQCQVDSQVTMMFWYRQQPGQSLTLIATANQGSEATYESGFVIDKFPISRPNLTFSTLTVSNMSPEDSSIYLCSASPGGQTNTIYFGEGSWLTVV.

The chain is built from TRBV12-3 or TRBV12-4 and TRBJ1-2, with D hard to call. This CDR3 has 15 amino acids. Trimming left V 1 base short and J 0 bases short, with 9 bases between. The CDR3 DNA reads as TGTGCCAGCAGTTTAGGGCAGAGGCCTAACTATGGCTACACCTTC. It translates to CASSLGQRPNYGYTF.

This clonotype showed up just a few times. The gene calls are TRBV14 and TRBJ2-5; no reliable D call. The V gene's germline CDR1 is SGHDN and CDR2 FVKESK. The V end was cut by 0 bases, the J end by 5 bases, with 10 bases between. CDR3 length: 14 residues. The CDR3 DNA reads as TGTGCCAGCAGCCAAGAGGCGCTCGGCGAGACCCAGTACTTC. Protein sequence: CASSQEALGETQYF. Full variable domain (rest looked up from reference TRBV14 and TRBJ2-5): EAGVTQFPSHSVIEKGQTVTLRCDPISGHDNLYWYRRVMGKEIKFLLHFVKESKQDESGMPNNRFLAERTGGTYSTLKVQPAELEDSGVYFCASSQEALGETQYFGPGTRLLVL.

In this sample, this clonotype turned up many times. The V gene is TRBV20-1, the J gene TRBJ1-4, with D tentatively TRBD1 (6 bases). The CDR3 is 13 amino acids. Trimming removed 0 bases at V and 11 bases at J, with 13 bases between. The germline V gene has CDR1 DFQATT and CDR2 SNEGSKA (reference sequence). In DNA, the CDR3 is TGCAGTGCTAGAGATTCAGCAGGGGCCAAACTGTTTTTT. This sequence encodes CSARDSAGAKLFF.

This chain joins TRBV12-3 or TRBV12-4 and TRBJ1-1; D ambiguous. V lost 7 bases and J lost 4, with 16 bases in between. The CDR3 covers 14 residues. The CDR3 bases are TGTGCCAGCAACCCCTTTGGCCGGCCCACTGAAGCTTTCTTT. Encoded protein: CASNPFGRPTEAFF.

This clonotype was detected only a few times. This chain links TRBV20-1 with TRBJ1-5; perhaps TRBD1 as D (6 bases). With 3 bases removed from V and 3 bases from J, the gap between germline ends came to 15 bases. The CDR3 length is 15 residues. CDR1 and CDR2 (germline): DFQATT, SNEGSKA (reference sequence). CDR3 amino acids: CSASTGQSDNQPQHF. The CDR3 DNA reads TGCAGTGCTAGTACCGGACAGTCGGACAATCAGCCCCAGCATTTT.

V is TRBV6-5 and J is TRBJ2-1; 11 bases line up with TRBD2. Trimming at V came to 3 bases and at J to 9 bases, leaving 4 bases not matched to a gene. Per the germline V gene, CDR1 is MNHEY and CDR2 is SVGAGI. The CDR3 has 14 amino acids. The CDR3 loop is CASSYSSGGIEQFF. CDR3 sequence (DNA): TGTGCCAGCAGTTATTCTAGCGGGGGGATTGAGCAGTTCTTC.

This clonotype was seen a few times. The J gene is TRBJ2-1, the V gene TRBV5-1; 8 bases are a match to TRBD2. Trimming took 4 bases from V and 2 from J; bases not matched to a gene: 8. Per the germline V gene, CDR1 is SGHRS and CDR2 is YFSETQ. CDR3 size: 16 residues. The CDR3 sequence is CASSPTGGGTYNEQFF. CDR3 DNA: TGCGCCAGCAGCCCGACGGGGGGGGGTACCTACAATGAGCAGTTCTTC.

The CDR3: CASSFSKNGYTF. CDR3 coding DNA: TGTGCCAGCAGTTTTTCGAAGAATGGCTACACCTTC. The chain combines TRBV12-3 or TRBV12-4 with TRBJ1-2; D not certain. V lost 3 bases, J lost 6 bases, and 8 bases lay in between. The CDR3 has 12 amino acids.

Concerning this clonotype itself: This may come from a read error, since a much larger clone is one base off. The conserved phenylalanine or tryptophan is not found at the CDR3 terminus, so this likely reflects a read error. The rearrangement links TRBV20-1 to TRBJ1-1; D gene ambiguous. CDR3 length: 12 residues. Deletions cut 6 bases from V and 1 base from J, with 9 bases between. Germline V gives CDR1 DFQATT, CDR2 SNEGSKA (reference sequence). This CDR3 is CSATRANTEAFV. The CDR3 nucleotides are TGCAGTGCAACCCGGGCGAACACTGAAGCTTTCGTT.

The chain employs TRBV9 and TRBJ2-3; 11 bases match TRBD2. With V trimmed by 0 bases and J by 12 bases, 6 bases remained unmatched. The CDR3 is 14 residues long. Germline V lookup: CDR1 SGDLS, CDR2 YYNGEE. CDR3 protein: CASSVEASGGRQYF. DNA of the CDR3: TGTGCCAGCAGCGTAGAGGCTAGCGGGGGGCGTCAGTATTTT.

The V call is TRBV20-1, the J call TRBJ1-5; D is unclear. The V end was cut by 2 bases, the J end by 6 bases, with 11 bases between. Germline V CDR1 and CDR2: DFQATT, SNEGSKA (reference sequence). CDR3 length: 13 amino acids. The CDR3 is CSARSRVGQPQHF. The CDR3 bases are TGCAGTGCTAGATCCCGGGTTGGTCAGCCCCAGCATTTT.

Here the CDR3 reads CASSLVATSGGRNEQFF. In DNA, the CDR3 is TGTGCCAGCTCCCTTGTGGCGACTAGCGGGGGCCGCAATGAGCAGTTCTTC. The rearrangement links TRBV18 to TRBJ2-1; 12 bases are shared with TRBD2. With 6 bases clipped from V and 6 bases from J, the junction kept 12 bases outside the gene matches. This CDR3 has 17 residues. The germline V gene has CDR1 KGHSH and CDR2 LQKENI. Looking up the rest from reference TRBV18 and TRBJ2-1 gives the full variable domain: NAGVMQNPRHLVRRRGQEARLRCSPMKGHSHVYWYRQLPEEGLKFMVYLQKENIIDESGMPKERFSAEFPKEGPSILRIQQVVRGDSAAYFCASSLVATSGGRNEQFFGPGTRLTVL.

This clonotype was detected only a few times. The chain combines TRBV6-5 with TRBJ2-1, with D maybe TRBD2 (6 bases). With 2 bases removed from V and 0 bases from J, the gap between germline ends came to 8 bases. The CDR3 spans 15 residues. Germline CDR1 and CDR2: MNHEY and SVGAGI. The CDR3 is CASSYPGSSYNEQFF. CDR3 in DNA: TGTGCCAGCAGTTACCCCGGGAGCTCCTACAATGAGCAGTTCTTC.

CDR3 sequence: CATSRERGIQETQYF. Here the CDR3 DNA reads TGTGCCACCAGCAGAGAGCGGGGTATCCAAGAGACCCAGTACTTC. V gene TRBV15 combines with J gene TRBJ2-5; D might be TRBD2 (6 bases). The germline V and J ends were trimmed by 0 bases and 1 base, with 9 bases remaining between them. The CDR3 totals 15 residues. Germline CDR1 LNHNV, CDR2 YYDKDF (reference sequence).

The chain uses TRBV15 and TRBJ2-5, with D possibly called TRBD1 or TRBD2 (5 bases each). The CDR3 contains 13 residues. From germline, CDR1 is LNHNV and CDR2 YYDKDF (reference sequence). Trimming shortened V by 3 bases and J by 2 bases, and 7 bases separated the two germline ends. CDR3 region: CATSRGRQETQYF. The CDR3 DNA reads as TGTGCCACCAGCAGGGGACGGCAAGAGACCCAGTACTTC.

The chain carries TRBV12-3 or TRBV12-4 and TRBJ2-5; D might be TRBD1 (6 bases). Trimming took off 5 bases at V and 0 bases at J, with 16 bases between the two ends. This CDR3 is 16 amino acids long. This chain's CDR3 is CASSLRTGTYQETQYF. The CDR3 DNA reads TGTGCCAGCAGTCTCCGGACCGGGACATACCAAGAGACCCAGTACTTC.